Below, 32 T cell receptor beta chains from the same sample are listed, as sequenced in a study of cytomegalovirus exposure and HLA in healthy donors. The PCR used 60 Vbeta and 13 Jbeta primers. Data came from immunoSEQ multiplex PCR; TCRdb stores just in-frame clones and leaves some out. The sample carries 85,000 to 100,000 clones, around 77% recorded once. Material for sequencing was PBMCs. Source of these receptors: a man aged 35-49 years in good health and CMV-seronegative.

Only a few counts were recorded for this clone. This rearrangement joins TRBV28 to TRBJ1-3; 7 bases agree with TRBD1. CDR1 and CDR2 from the germline V gene are MDHEN and SYDVKM. CDR3 length equals 15 residues. V trimming: 6 bases; J trimming: 0 bases; junction bases outside the gene matches: 5. The CDR3 DNA sequence: TGTGCCAGCAGCCGACAGGGCGTCTCTGGAAACACCATATATTTT. Translation: CASSRQGVSGNTIYF.

The chain combines TRBV7-8 with TRBJ2-5; the match to TRBD2 covers 12 bases. Germline CDR1 is SGHVS and CDR2 is FQNEAQ. V shed 5 bases, J shed 4 bases, and the junction held 11 bases outside the gene matches. The CDR3 sequence is 17 residues long. The CDR3 nucleotides are TGTGCCAGCAGCCACCCACGCCTAGCGGGAGGGGGAGAGACCCAGTACTTC. Translating gives CASSHPRLAGGGETQYF.

This clone appeared once. V gene TRBV13 combines with J gene TRBJ2-1; 13 bases match TRBD2. Trimming cost V 3 bases and J 9 bases; bases outside gene matches: 11. This CDR3 contains 17 residues. Germline lookup yields CDR1 PRHDT and CDR2 FYEKMQ (reference sequence). CDR3 amino acids: CASSFAPKTSGRFEQFF. The CDR3 nucleotides are TGTGCCAGCAGCTTTGCTCCTAAGACTAGCGGGAGGTTTGAGCAGTTCTTC. Full variable domain (missing parts from reference TRBV13 and TRBJ2-1): AAGVIQSPRHLIKEKRETATLKCYPIPRHDTVYWYQQGPGQDPQFLISFYEKMQSDKGSIPDRFSAQQFSDYHSELNMSSLELGDSALYFCASSFAPKTSGRFEQFFGPGTRLTVL.

The chain has TRBV7-9 and TRBJ2-2, with no clear D. Trimming removed 3 bases from V and 3 bases from J, with 8 bases in between. The CDR3 consists of 14 residues. The V gene's germline CDR1 is SEHNR and CDR2 FQNEAQ (reference sequence). In DNA form, the CDR3 reads TGTGCCAGCAGCTTTATTGGGCACACCGGGGAGCTGTTTTTT. It translates to CASSFIGHTGELFF.

This clone has just one count. At one end the junction does not follow the germline gene, possibly because of a read error. This chain connects TRBV5-6 to TRBJ2-5; D perhaps matches TRBD1 (5 bases). Germline CDR1 SGHDT, CDR2 YYEEEE. This CDR3 is built from 13 residues. The CDR3 bases are TGTACCAGCAGCTTGGGGCCCAAAGAGACCCAGTACTTC. Its translation is CTSSLGPKETQYF.

V usage is TRBV6-1 and J usage is TRBJ1-2, with D unclear. Germline loops: CDR1 MNHNS, CDR2 SASEGT. V was cut by 3 bases and J by 7 bases, with 9 bases left in between. The CDR3 loop spans 12 amino acids. CDR3 nucleotide sequence: TGTGCCAGCAGTGACGGGAGGGTTGGCTACACCTTC. Its protein product is CASSDGRVGYTF.

This clone occurred a few times. The chain recombines TRBV6-1 with TRBJ1-1; D remains ambiguous. Germline assignment: CDR1 MNHNS and CDR2 SASEGT. V dropped 3 bases and J dropped 1 base, with 12 bases sitting between them. This CDR3 comprises 15 residues. The CDR3 DNA is TGTGCCAGCAGTGATCTAACAGTAGGGAACACTGAAGCTTTCTTT. Amino acids: CASSDLTVGNTEAFF.

The chain is built from TRBV29-1 and TRBJ2-2; 10 nucleotides line up with TRBD1. The CDR3 totals 14 residues. Germline V gene data show CDR1 as SQVTM and CDR2 as ANQGSEA. Germline trimming cut 5 bases from V and 4 bases from J; bases unmatched to any gene: 4. The CDR3 here is CSVMGQGSTGELFF. For the CDR3, the DNA is TGCAGCGTTATGGGACAGGGGAGCACCGGGGAGCTGTTTTTT.

About this clone: The junction departs from germline at one end; a sequencing error may be responsible. The V gene is TRBV15, the J gene TRBJ2-1; 9 nucleotides match TRBD1. The CDR3 spans 13 residues. The germline V gene has CDR1 LNHNV and CDR2 YYDKDF (reference sequence). The CDR3 coding sequence is TGTGCCACCAGCAGACAAGGGACGGGACAGGGTCTCTTC. This translates into CATSRQGTGQGLF.

This clone was seen a handful of times. The J gene is TRBJ1-2, the V gene TRBV7-9; 8 bases match TRBD1. The CDR3 is 15 amino acids. J lost 2 bases, V lost 4 bases, and 6 bases had no gene match. Germline V CDR1 and CDR2: SEHNR, FQNEAQ (reference sequence). The CDR3 region has the DNA TGTGCCAGCAGCTCCGGGGACAGGCTAAACTATGGCTACACCTTC. Amino acid sequence: CASSSGDRLNYGYTF.

The chain uses TRBV28 and TRBJ1-5; TRBD1 aligns across 8 bases. Germline V lookup: CDR1 MDHEN, CDR2 SYDVKM. The CDR3 totals 17 residues. Unmatched junction bases numbered 8, after V lost 4 bases and J lost 0 bases. For the CDR3, the DNA is TGTGCCAGCAGTTCGACTCGGACAGGGAATAGCAATCAGCCCCAGCATTTT. Its translation: CASSSTRTGNSNQPQHF.

The CDR3 here is CASSVNINQPQHF. The CDR3 DNA reads as TGCGCCAGCAGCGTCAACATCAATCAGCCCCAGCATTTT. V gene TRBV5-1 combines with J gene TRBJ1-5; no firm D call. Trimming shortened V by 4 bases and J by 3 bases, and 8 bases separated the two germline ends. The germline CDR1 and CDR2 sequences are SGHRS and YFSETQ. The CDR3 is made up of 13 amino acids.

The V and J genes are TRBV5-1 and TRBJ2-5, with D hard to call. V lost 1 base, J lost 1 base, and 5 bases lay in between. This CDR3 comprises 13 residues. The germline CDR1 and CDR2 sequences are SGHRS and YFSETQ. CDR3 residues: CASSLHGQETQYF. As DNA, the CDR3 is TGCGCCAGCAGCTTGCACGGCCAAGAGACCCAGTACTTC. The full variable domain, in which reference TRBV5-1 and TRBJ2-5 provide the parts outside the CDR3, is KAGVTQTPRYLIKTRGQQVTLSCSPISGHRSVSWYQQTPGQGLQFLFEYFSETQRNKGNFPGRFSGRQFSNSRSEMNVSTLELGDSALYLCASSLHGQETQYFGPGTRLLVL.

The V gene is TRBV20-1, the J gene TRBJ2-1; D gene unclear. CDR1 DFQATT and CDR2 SNEGSKA come from the germline V gene (reference sequence). This CDR3 spans 11 amino acids. V lost 3 bases and J lost 8, with 8 bases in between. CDR3 nucleotide sequence: TGCAGTGCTAGCAAGCTCCATGAGCAGTTCTTC. It is translated as CSASKLHEQFF.

This sequence joins TRBV28 and TRBJ2-1; a weak D match, TRBD1 (6 bases). CDR3 size: 15 residues. Trimming shortened V by 5 bases and J by 2 bases, and 13 bases separated the two germline ends. CDR1 is MDHEN and CDR2 is SYDVKM in the germline V gene. The CDR3 bases are TGTGCCAGCAGTAAGACAGGTACTACCTACAATGAGCAGTTCTTC. Its protein product is CASSKTGTTYNEQFF.

The rearrangement joins TRBV21-1 to TRBJ1-2. TRBV21-1 is listed as a pseudogene. The CDR3 has 15 residues. The CDR3 region has the DNA TGTGCCAGCAGCCCTACCCTCCTGCGGGGCTATGGCTACACCTTC. It translates to CASSPTLLRGYGYTF.

The rearrangement joins TRBV28 to TRBJ2-7; 8 bases are a match to TRBD1. Trimming took 5 bases from V and 6 from J; bases not matched to a gene: 3. The CDR3 runs to 12 residues. CDR1 is MDHEN and CDR2 is SYDVKM in the germline V gene. The DNA for the CDR3 is TGTGCCAGCAGTAGGACAGGGCTCGAGCAGTACTTC. Its protein product is CASSRTGLEQYF.

V is TRBV9 and J is TRBJ2-3; D not resolved. There are 14 residues in the CDR3. The germline V gene encodes CDR1 SGDLS and CDR2 YYNGEE. Between the trimmed V and J ends, which lost 0 bases and 4 bases, there was a span of 9 bases. The chain's CDR3 is CASSVAIEADTQYF. The CDR3 bases are TGTGCCAGCAGCGTAGCTATCGAGGCAGATACGCAGTATTTT.

The genes are TRBV9 and TRBJ1-3, with D hard to call. Germline V gene lookup returns CDR1 SGDLS and CDR2 YYNGEE. The CDR3 sequence is 16 residues long. V shed 0 bases and J shed 0 bases, with 10 bases lying between them. CDR3 sequence (DNA): TGTGCCAGCAGCGTAGTGAACAGCCCCTCTGGAAACACCATATATTTT. It codes for CASSVVNSPSGNTIYF.

This clone was counted once. V usage is TRBV19 and J usage is TRBJ2-7, with 14 bases aligning to TRBD2. The CDR3 is 15 residues long. With V trimmed by 2 bases and J by 6 bases, 3 bases remained unmatched. The V gene's germline CDR1 is LNHDA and CDR2 SQIVND (reference sequence). The CDR3 coding sequence is TGTGCCAGTAGTATAAAGGGACTAGCGGGGGCCGAGCAGTACTTC. It yields the protein CASSIKGLAGAEQYF.

This rearrangement joins TRBV6-5 to TRBJ2-7; 7 bases line up with TRBD1. The V gene's germline CDR1 is MNHEY and CDR2 SVGAGI. V was pared by 4 bases and J by 7 bases, with 4 bases of the junction left unmatched. The CDR3 length is 12 residues. CDR3 residues: CASSFRGSEQYF. CDR3 sequence (DNA): TGTGCCAGCAGTTTCAGGGGGTCGGAGCAGTACTTC.

The J gene is TRBJ1-5, the V gene TRBV7-3; D is ambiguous. Trimming cost V 2 bases and J 7 bases, with 12 bases left between them. Germline loops: CDR1 SGHTA, CDR2 FQGTGA. The CDR3 extends over 14 amino acids. As DNA, the CDR3 is TGTGCCAGCAGCTTAGCCGGCCCGGGACAGCCCCAGCATTTT. This translates into CASSLAGPGQPQHF.

This chain joins TRBV11-2 and TRBJ2-1, with 9 bases that match TRBD2. CDR1 and CDR2 from the germline V gene are SGHAT and FQNNGV. This CDR3 has 15 residues. V dropped 0 bases and J dropped 9; count of bases not matched to a gene: 6. Here the CDR3 reads CASSLEAGGSPEQFF. The CDR3 nucleotides read TGTGCCAGCAGCTTAGAGGCGGGAGGGTCTCCTGAGCAGTTCTTC.

V gene TRBV6-5 combines with J gene TRBJ1-2, with 11 nucleotides matching TRBD1. The CDR3 spans 13 residues. Germline trimming cut 5 bases from V and 7 bases from J; bases unmatched to any gene: 3. Germline V gene sequence: CDR1 MNHEY, CDR2 SVGAGI. The CDR3 nucleotides are TGTGCCAGCAGTCAGGGACAGGGGGTTGGCTACACCTTC. Translated: CASSQGQGVGYTF.

This chain joins TRBV7-9 and TRBJ1-3; D is ambiguous. The CDR3 runs 16 residues. Trimming pared 1 base from V and 7 bases from J, leaving 17 bases between. Germline V lookup: CDR1 SEHNR, CDR2 FQNEAQ (reference sequence). Here the CDR3 DNA reads TGTGCCAGCAGCTTAGGGCAGGTTGACGTTCGGAACACCATATATTTT. It is translated as CASSLGQVDVRNTIYF.

The chain has TRBV4-1 and TRBJ1-4, with D possibly matching TRBD1 (5 bases). Germline V gives CDR1 MGHRA, CDR2 YSYEKL. V lost 3 bases and J 7 bases, leaving 12 bases between the germline ends. The CDR3 runs to 14 residues. Here the CDR3 reads CASSQDRRGEKLFF. CDR3 DNA sequence: TGCGCCAGCAGCCAGGACCGGAGGGGTGAAAAACTGTTTTTT.

Only a few counts were recorded for this clone. The chain recombines TRBV16 with TRBJ2-7; 7 bases fit TRBD1. V was pared by 0 bases and J by 2 bases, with 1 base of the junction left unmatched. CDR1 is KGHSY, CDR2 FQNENV, per germline. The CDR3 contains 14 residues. The CDR3 loop is CASSQSGTAYEQYF. The CDR3, as DNA: TGTGCCAGCAGCCAATCCGGGACAGCCTACGAGCAGTACTTC.

The chain couples TRBV7-5 to TRBJ2-1; the table's D call TRBD2 went unverified against the DNA. TRBV7-5 is listed as a pseudogene. CDR3 size: 17 residues. The CDR3 DNA follows: TGTGTCAGAAGCTTAGAAGTTAGCGGGGGCCTCCACAATGAGCAGTTCTTC. Protein: CVRSLEVSGGLHNEQFF.

The chain recombines TRBV5-1 with TRBJ1-1; TRBD1 might be the D (5 bases). Looked up from germline, CDR1 is SGHRS and CDR2 is YFSETQ. V lost 0 bases and J lost 6, with 6 bases in between. The CDR3 has 12 amino acids. The CDR3 sequence is CASSLGGPEAFF. The CDR3 coding sequence is TGCGCCAGCAGCTTGGGGGGCCCTGAAGCTTTCTTT.

The chain couples TRBV7-9 to TRBJ1-5; weak D call: TRBD1 (6 bases). V lost 2 bases and J lost 4, with 9 bases in between. CDR3 length equals 14 residues. Germline V gene lookup returns CDR1 SEHNR and CDR2 FQNEAQ (reference sequence). The CDR3 nucleotides read TGTGCCAGCAGCTTAAGGGGGTCAAATCAGCCCCAGCATTTT. It is translated as CASSLRGSNQPQHF.

Regarding this clone: The junction departs from germline at one end; a sequencing error may be responsible. V and J are TRBV2 and TRBJ1-4; D unresolved. There are 12 residues in the CDR3. Per the germline V gene, CDR1 is SNHLY and CDR2 is FYNNEI. The CDR3 bases are TGTGCCAGCCTGGAAGACCGGGGATCGGCTTATTTT. Its protein is CASLEDRGSAYF.

The gene calls are TRBV7-9 and TRBJ1-4; 7 bases agree with TRBD1. CDR1 SEHNR and CDR2 FQNEAQ come from the germline V gene (reference sequence). V was pared by 4 bases and J by 2 bases, with 10 bases of the junction left unmatched. This CDR3 has 17 amino acids. CDR3 sequence (DNA): TGTGCCAGCAGCTCATCGTTCTACAGGGGCACTAATGAAAAACTGTTTTTT. Residues: CASSSSFYRGTNEKLFF.